The 5 T cell receptor beta chains below were found in one sample sequenced in a study of T cells in narcolepsy. Clones were sequenced by immunoSEQ multiplex PCR, and TCRdb holds only the in-frame ones, with some missing. The sample yields around 30,000 clones, almost 90% seen once. Material for sequencing was CD45RA- memory CD4+ T cells from PBMCs. All receptors come from a human donor with narcolepsy.

Only a few counts were recorded for this clone. The chain employs TRBV5-8 and TRBJ2-1, with 7 bases identical to TRBD1. The CDR3 consists of 16 residues. Germline V CDR1 and CDR2: SGHTS, YDEGEE. V lost 4 bases, J lost 4 bases, and 11 bases stayed unmatched. Here the CDR3 DNA reads TGTGCCAGCAGCGCGAGGTTACAGGGGCTTTACAATGAGCAGTTCTTC. As protein: CASSARLQGLYNEQFF.

The rearrangement uses TRBV7-2 and TRBJ1-1; TRBD1 matches at 7 bases. Trimming removed 5 bases from V and 2 bases from J; junction bases left unmatched: 14. This CDR3 contains 17 residues. CDR1 is SGHTA and CDR2 is FQGNSA in the germline V gene. Written as DNA, the CDR3 is TGTGCCAGCAGCCAAGGGAGGGGGCGAAGGTACAACACTGAAGCTTTCTTT. As protein: CASSQGRGRRYNTEAFF.

The gene calls are TRBV27 and TRBJ1-3; no firm D call. The CDR3 totals 15 residues. From germline, CDR1 is MNHEY and CDR2 SMNVEV (reference sequence). V lost 0 bases and J 1 base, leaving 7 bases between the germline ends. The CDR3 sequence is CASSLSGSSGNTIYF. Here the CDR3 DNA reads TGTGCCAGCAGTTTATCTGGGTCTTCTGGAAACACCATATATTTT.

V gene TRBV4-1 combines with J gene TRBJ2-3; 11 bases agree with TRBD2. The ends lost 4 bases at V and 4 bases at J; junction bases unmatched: 19. The CDR3 extends over 20 amino acids. Germline values: CDR1 MGHRA, CDR2 YSYEKL. In DNA, the CDR3 is TGCGCCAGCAGCCTCAAACAGGGCCTAGCGGGGGGCCGAGGGGCAGATACGCAGTATTTT. This translates into CASSLKQGLAGGRGADTQYF.

The CDR3 protein is CASSPRQGYGYTF. The CDR3, as DNA: TGTGCCAGCAGCCCCCGACAGGGCTATGGCTACACCTTC. This chain joins TRBV7-3 and TRBJ1-2, with 7 bases identical to TRBD1. The junction had 4 bases not matched to a gene; V was cut back by 5 bases and J by 4 bases. Germline values: CDR1 SGHTA, CDR2 FQGTGA. This CDR3 is built from 13 residues.